What follows describes a single T cell receptor (beta chain). V was pared by 1 base and J by 4 bases, with 22 bases between. There are 18 residues in the CDR3. Germline V CDR1 and CDR2: MDHEN, SYDVKM. This sample stems from a study of technical replicates of blood from a handful of donors. Only in-frame clones appear in the TCRdb table, and some are missing; sequencing was by immunoSEQ multiplex PCR. This sample has approximately 81,000 clones, with roughly 95% found just once. Sequences were obtained from T cells isolated from PBMCs. This chain links TRBV28 with TRBJ1-2, with D perhaps matching TRBD1 (6 bases). This TCR was recovered from a human donor in good health. The CDR3 DNA is TGTGCCAGCAGTTTATTCTATTGGACAGCCTCCCTTGGCTATGGCTACACCTTC. It translates to CASSLFYWTASLGYGYTF.